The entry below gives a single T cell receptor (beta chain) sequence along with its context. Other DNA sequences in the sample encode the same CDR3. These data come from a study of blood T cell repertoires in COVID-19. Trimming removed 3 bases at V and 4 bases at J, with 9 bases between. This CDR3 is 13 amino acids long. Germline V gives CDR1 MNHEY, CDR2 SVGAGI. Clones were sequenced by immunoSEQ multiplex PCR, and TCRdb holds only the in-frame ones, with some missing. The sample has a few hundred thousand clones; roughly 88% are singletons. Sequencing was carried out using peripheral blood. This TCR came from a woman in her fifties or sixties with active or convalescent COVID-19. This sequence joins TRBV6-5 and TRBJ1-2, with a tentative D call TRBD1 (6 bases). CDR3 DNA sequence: TGTGCCAGCAGTTATGACAGGCTCTATGGCTACACCTTC. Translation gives CASSYDRLYGYTF.